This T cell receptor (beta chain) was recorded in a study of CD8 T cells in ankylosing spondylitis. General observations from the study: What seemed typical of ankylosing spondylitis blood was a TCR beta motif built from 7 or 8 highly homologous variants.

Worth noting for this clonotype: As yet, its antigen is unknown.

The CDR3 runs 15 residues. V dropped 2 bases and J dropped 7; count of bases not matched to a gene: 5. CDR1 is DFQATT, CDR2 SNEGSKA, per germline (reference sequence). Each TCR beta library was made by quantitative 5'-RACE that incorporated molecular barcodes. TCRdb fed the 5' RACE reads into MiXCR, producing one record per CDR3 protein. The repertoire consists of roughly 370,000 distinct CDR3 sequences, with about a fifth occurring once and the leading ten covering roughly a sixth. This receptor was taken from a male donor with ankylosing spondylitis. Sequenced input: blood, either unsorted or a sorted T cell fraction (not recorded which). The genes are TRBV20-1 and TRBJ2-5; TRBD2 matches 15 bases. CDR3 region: CSARSPGLAGGTQYF. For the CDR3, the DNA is TGCAGTGCTAGAAGTCCGGGACTAGCGGGAGGGACCCAGTACTTC.